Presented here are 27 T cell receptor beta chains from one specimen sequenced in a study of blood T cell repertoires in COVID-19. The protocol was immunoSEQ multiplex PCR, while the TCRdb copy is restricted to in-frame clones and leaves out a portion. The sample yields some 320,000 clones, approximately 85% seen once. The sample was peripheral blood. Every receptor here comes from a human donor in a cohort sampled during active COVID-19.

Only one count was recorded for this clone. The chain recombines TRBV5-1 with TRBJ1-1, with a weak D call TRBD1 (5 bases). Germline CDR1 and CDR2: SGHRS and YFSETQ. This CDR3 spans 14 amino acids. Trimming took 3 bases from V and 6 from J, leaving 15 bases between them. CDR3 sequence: CASSSDRRTSEAFF. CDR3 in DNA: TGCGCCAGCAGCTCCGACAGACGGACCTCTGAAGCTTTCTTT.

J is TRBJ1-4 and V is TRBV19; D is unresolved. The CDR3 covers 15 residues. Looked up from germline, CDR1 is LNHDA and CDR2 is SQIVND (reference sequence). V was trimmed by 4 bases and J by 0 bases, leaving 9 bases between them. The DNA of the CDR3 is TGTGCCAGTAGTAGTCTCCGGGCAACTAATGAAAAACTGTTTTTT. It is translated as CASSSLRATNEKLFF.

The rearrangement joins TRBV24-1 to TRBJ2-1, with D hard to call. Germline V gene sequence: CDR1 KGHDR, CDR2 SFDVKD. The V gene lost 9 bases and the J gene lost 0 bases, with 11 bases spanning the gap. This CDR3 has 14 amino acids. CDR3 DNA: TGTGCCACCTCGCGAATTGGCTCCTACAATGAGCAGTTCTTC. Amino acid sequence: CATSRIGSYNEQFF.

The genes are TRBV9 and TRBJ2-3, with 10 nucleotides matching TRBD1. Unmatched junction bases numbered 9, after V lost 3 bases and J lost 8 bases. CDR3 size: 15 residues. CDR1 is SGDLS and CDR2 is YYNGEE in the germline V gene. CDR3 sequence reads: CASSETGGTMGTQYF. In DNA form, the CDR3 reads TGTGCCAGCAGCGAGACAGGGGGCACCATGGGTACGCAGTATTTT.

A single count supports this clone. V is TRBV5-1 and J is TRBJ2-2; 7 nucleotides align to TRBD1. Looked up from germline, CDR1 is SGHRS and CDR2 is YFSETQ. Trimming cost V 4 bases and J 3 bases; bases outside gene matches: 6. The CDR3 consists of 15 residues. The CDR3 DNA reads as TGCGCCAGCAGCACCAGGGGGACAGACACCGGGGAGCTGTTTTTT. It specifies CASSTRGTDTGELFF.

CDR3 sequence reads: CASGLRENTEAFF. Written as DNA, the CDR3 is TGTGCTAGTGGTCTTCGGGAGAACACTGAAGCTTTCTTT. The chain combines TRBV12-5 with TRBJ1-1; D is unclear. The CDR3 spans 13 residues. Germline CDR1 is LGHNT and CDR2 is FRNRAP. Trimming stripped 5 bases from V and 1 base from J, with 8 bases between.

The CDR3 region has the DNA TGTGCCAGCATGGGGTGGGAGGAAAAACTGTTTTTT. It encodes CASMGWEEKLFF. The V gene is TRBV7-2, the J gene TRBJ1-4; no clear D gene. Per germline, CDR1 SGHTA and CDR2 FQGNSA. V lost 7 bases, J lost 8 bases, and 11 bases lay in between. This CDR3 region has 12 residues. Full variable domain (rest looked up from reference TRBV7-2 and TRBJ1-4): GAGVSQSPSNKVTEKGKDVELRCDPISGHTALYWYRQSLGQGLEFLIYFQGNSAPDKSGLPSDRFSAERTGGSVSTLTIQRTQQEDSAVYLCASMGWEEKLFFGSGTQLSVL.

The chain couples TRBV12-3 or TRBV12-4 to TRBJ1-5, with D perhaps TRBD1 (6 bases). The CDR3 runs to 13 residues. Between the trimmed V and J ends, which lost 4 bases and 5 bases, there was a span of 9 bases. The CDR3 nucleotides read TGTGCCAGCAGTTCACAGGGCGATCAGCCCCAGCATTTT. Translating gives CASSSQGDQPQHF.

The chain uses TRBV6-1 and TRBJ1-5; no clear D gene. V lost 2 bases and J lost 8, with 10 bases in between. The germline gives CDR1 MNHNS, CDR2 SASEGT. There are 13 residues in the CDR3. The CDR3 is CASSESRSEPQHF. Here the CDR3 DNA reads TGTGCCAGCAGTGAATCACGATCGGAGCCCCAGCATTTT.

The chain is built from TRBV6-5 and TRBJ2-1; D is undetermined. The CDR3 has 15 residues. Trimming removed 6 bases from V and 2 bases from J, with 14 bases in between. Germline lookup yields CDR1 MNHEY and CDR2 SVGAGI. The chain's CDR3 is CASSRTAGPYNEQFF. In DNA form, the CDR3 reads TGTGCCAGCAGCCGCACCGCAGGCCCCTACAATGAGCAGTTCTTC.

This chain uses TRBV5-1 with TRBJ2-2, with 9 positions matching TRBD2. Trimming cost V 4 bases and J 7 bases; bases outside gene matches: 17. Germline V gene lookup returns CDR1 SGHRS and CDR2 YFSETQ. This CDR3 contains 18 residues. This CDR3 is CASSPTPGTSHVSGELFF. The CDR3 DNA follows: TGCGCCAGCAGCCCGACCCCCGGGACTAGCCATGTTAGCGGGGAGCTGTTTTTT.

The CDR3 nucleotides are TGTGCCACCAATCAGGGGGGCCTAGATACGCAGTATTTT. Protein product: CATNQGGLDTQYF. This sequence joins TRBV24-1 and TRBJ2-3; possibly TRBD1 for D (7 bases). This CDR3 is built from 13 residues. Germline CDR1 KGHDR, CDR2 SFDVKD. V was clipped by 8 bases and J by 5 bases, with 13 bases between them.

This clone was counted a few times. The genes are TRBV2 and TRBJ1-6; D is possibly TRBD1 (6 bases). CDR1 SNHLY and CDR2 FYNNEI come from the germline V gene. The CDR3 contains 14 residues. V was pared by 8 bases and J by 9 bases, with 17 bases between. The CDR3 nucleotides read TGTGCCAGCGAGGACAGTTTCTTGGGTTCACCCCTCCACTTT. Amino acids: CASEDSFLGSPLHF.

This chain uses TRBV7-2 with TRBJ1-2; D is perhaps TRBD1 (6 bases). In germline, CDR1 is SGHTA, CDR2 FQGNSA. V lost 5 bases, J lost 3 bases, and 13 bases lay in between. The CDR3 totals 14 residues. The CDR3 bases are TGTGCCAGCAGCAGGCCAGGGGTGTACTATGGCTACACCTTC. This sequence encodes CASSRPGVYYGYTF.

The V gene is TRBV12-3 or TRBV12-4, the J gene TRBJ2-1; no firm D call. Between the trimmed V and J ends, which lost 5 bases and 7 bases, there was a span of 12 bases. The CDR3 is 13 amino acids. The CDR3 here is CASSRTTENEQFF. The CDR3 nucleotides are TGTGCCAGCAGTCGAACTACGGAGAATGAGCAGTTCTTC.

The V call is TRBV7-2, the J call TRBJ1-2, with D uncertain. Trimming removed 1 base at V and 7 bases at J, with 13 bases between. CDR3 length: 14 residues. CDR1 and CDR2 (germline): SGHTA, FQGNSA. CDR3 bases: TGTGCCAGCAGCTTAGTGGAGGGAACGGGTGGCTACACCTTC. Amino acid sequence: CASSLVEGTGGYTF.

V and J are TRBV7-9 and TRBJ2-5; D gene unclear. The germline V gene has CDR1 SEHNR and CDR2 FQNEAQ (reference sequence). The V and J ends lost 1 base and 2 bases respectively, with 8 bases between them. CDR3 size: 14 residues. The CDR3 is CASSLDVRQETQYF. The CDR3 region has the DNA TGTGCCAGCAGCTTAGACGTCAGACAAGAGACCCAGTACTTC. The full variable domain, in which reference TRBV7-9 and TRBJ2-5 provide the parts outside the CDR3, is DTGVSQNPRHKITKRGQNVTFRCDPISEHNRLYWYRQTLGQGPEFLTYFQNEAQLEKSRLLSDRFSAERPKGSFSTLEIQRTEQGDSAMYLCASSLDVRQETQYFGPGTRLLVL.

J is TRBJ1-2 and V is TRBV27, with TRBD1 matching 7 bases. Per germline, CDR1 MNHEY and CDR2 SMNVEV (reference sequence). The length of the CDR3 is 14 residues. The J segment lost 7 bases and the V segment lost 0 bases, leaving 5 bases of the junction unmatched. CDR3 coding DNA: TGTGCCAGCAGTTTATCGAAGGGGGCTTTTGGCTACACCTTC. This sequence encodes CASSLSKGAFGYTF.

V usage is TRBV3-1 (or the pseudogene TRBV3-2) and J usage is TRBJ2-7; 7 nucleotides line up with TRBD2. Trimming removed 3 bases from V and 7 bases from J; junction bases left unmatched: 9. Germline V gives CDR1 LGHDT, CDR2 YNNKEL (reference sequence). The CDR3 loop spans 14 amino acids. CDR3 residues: CASSQSAGVREQYF. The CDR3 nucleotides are TGTGCCAGCAGCCAGTCTGCGGGGGTAAGGGAGCAGTACTTC.

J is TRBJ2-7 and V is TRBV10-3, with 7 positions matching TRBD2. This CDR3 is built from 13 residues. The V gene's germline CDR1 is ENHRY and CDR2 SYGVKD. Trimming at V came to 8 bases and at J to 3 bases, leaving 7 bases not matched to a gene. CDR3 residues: CAIGRDVVYEQYF. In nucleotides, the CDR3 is TGTGCCATCGGGAGGGACGTAGTCTACGAGCAGTACTTC.

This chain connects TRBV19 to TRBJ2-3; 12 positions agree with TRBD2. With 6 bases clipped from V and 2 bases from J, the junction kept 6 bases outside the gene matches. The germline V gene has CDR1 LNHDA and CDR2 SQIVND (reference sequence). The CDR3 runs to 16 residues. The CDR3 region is CASRATSGGYTDTQYF. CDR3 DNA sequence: TGTGCCAGTAGGGCGACTAGCGGGGGATACACAGATACGCAGTATTTT.

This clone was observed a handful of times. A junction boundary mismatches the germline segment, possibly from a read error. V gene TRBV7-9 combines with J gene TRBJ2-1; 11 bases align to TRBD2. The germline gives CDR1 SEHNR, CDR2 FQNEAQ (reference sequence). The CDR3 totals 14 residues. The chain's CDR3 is CASSLAGGYNEQFF. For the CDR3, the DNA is TGTGCCAGCAGCCTAGCGGGGGGCTACAATGAGCAGTTCTTC.

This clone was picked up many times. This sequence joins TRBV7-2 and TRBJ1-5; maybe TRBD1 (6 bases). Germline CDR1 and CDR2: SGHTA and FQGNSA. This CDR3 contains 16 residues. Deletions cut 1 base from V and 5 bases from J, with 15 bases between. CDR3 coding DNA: TGTGCCAGCAGCTTAGGAGTAGGGGGAAAGGATCAGCCCCAGCATTTT. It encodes CASSLGVGGKDQPQHF.

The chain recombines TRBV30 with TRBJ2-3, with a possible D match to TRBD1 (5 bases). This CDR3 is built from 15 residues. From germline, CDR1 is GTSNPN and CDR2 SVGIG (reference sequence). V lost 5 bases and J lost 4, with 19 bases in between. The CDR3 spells CAWLRGKGLADTQYF. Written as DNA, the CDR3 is TGTGCCTGGTTAAGGGGTAAGGGGTTAGCAGATACGCAGTATTTT.

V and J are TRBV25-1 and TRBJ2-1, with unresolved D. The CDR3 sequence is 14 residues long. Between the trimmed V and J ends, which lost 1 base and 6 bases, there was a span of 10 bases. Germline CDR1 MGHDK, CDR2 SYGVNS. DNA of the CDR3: TGTGCCAGCAGTGAATTTGTCTCGGGCAATGAGCAGTTCTTC. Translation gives CASSEFVSGNEQFF.

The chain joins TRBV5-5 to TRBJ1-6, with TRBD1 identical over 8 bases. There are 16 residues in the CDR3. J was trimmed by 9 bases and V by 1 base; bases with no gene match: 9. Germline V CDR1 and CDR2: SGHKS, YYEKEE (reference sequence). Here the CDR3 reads CASSLLYQGAGSPLHF. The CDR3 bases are TGTGCCAGCAGCTTGCTATACCAGGGGGCAGGTTCACCCCTCCACTTT.

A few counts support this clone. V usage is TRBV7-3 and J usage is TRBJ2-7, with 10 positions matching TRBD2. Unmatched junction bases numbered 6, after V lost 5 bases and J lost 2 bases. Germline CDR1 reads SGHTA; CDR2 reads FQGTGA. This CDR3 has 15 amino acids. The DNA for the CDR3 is TGTGCCAGCAGCCTAGGGACTAGCGTAACCTACGAGCAGTACTTC. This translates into CASSLGTSVTYEQYF.